These 26 T cell receptor beta chains originate from one sample sequenced in a study of blood T cells in healthy people across ages. Primed by a sample-barcoded 5' primer and a J-beta primer mix, a second PCR proceeded for about 6 to 11 cycles. MiXCR, run by TCRdb on the 5' RACE reads, gives a single entry per CDR3 protein. Of fewer than 750,000 distinct CDR3 sequences in the sample, about 50% were seen once. The sample consisted of blood. The source is a woman of 80 years or more in good health.

The chain uses TRBV7-3 and TRBJ2-3; TRBD2 matches at 7 bases. The CDR3 length is 16 residues. The germline gives CDR1 SGHTA, CDR2 FQGTGA. Unmatched junction bases numbered 13, after V lost 5 bases and J lost 5 bases. CDR3 DNA: TGTGCCAGCAGCCGGCGACTAGCTCCCGGGGTAGATACGCAGTATTTT. It specifies CASSRRLAPGVDTQYF.

As concerns this clonotype: Being one base from a much bigger clone, this may be a read error. The CDR3 protein is CASSTLGGADTQYF. CDR3 coding DNA: TGTGCCAGCAGCACATTAGGGGGGGCAGATACGCAGTATTTT. The gene calls are TRBV7-2 and TRBJ2-3; perhaps TRBD2 as D (7 bases). Germline lookup yields CDR1 SGHTA and CDR2 FQGNSA. The CDR3 is 14 residues long. The V and J ends lost 5 bases and 4 bases respectively, with 13 bases between them.

This chain connects TRBV27 to TRBJ2-4; TRBD2 matches at 9 bases. Germline V CDR1 and CDR2: MNHEY, SMNVEV (reference sequence). The trim removed 6 bases at V and 10 bases at J, leaving 16 bases unmatched. The CDR3 totals 16 residues. The CDR3 coding sequence is TGTGCCAGCAGATACTTACTAGCGGGCGGGCTTAGTATTCAGTACTTC. Translated: CASRYLLAGGLSIQYF.

On this clonotype itself: A read error is possible here, since a much larger clone lies one base away. V usage is TRBV3-1 and J usage is TRBJ2-1; no firm D call. The V end lost 2 bases, the J end lost 0 bases, and 5 bases lay between the germline ends. The CDR3 consists of 14 residues. In germline, CDR1 is LGHDT, CDR2 YNNKEL (reference sequence). As DNA, the CDR3 is TGTGCCAGCAGCCAAATGAGCTCCTACAATGAGCAGTTCTTC. It is translated as CASSQMSSYNEQFF.

This clonotype was counted a few times. The chain links TRBV4-2 to TRBJ2-1; D not resolved. CDR3 size: 16 residues. Trimming left V 0 bases short and J 6 bases short, with 15 bases between. Germline CDR1 is LGHNA and CDR2 is YNFKEQ. In nucleotides, the CDR3 is TGTGCCAGCAGCCAAGACTGGGTCCGAGGTTCCAATGAGCAGTTCTTC. Translating it yields CASSQDWVRGSNEQFF.

This chain joins TRBV10-3 and TRBJ1-5, with a tentative D call TRBD1 (5 bases). Germline values: CDR1 ENHRY, CDR2 SYGVKD. The CDR3 runs 14 residues. Trimming cost V 4 bases and J 3 bases, with 10 bases left between them. The CDR3, as DNA: TGTGCCATCAGTGGGTTTGGGACCAATCAGCCCCAGCATTTT. Translation gives CAISGFGTNQPQHF.

The V and J genes are TRBV28 and TRBJ2-5; 8 positions match TRBD2. The CDR3 consists of 17 residues. CDR1 is MDHEN, CDR2 SYDVKM, per germline. The junction had 19 bases not matched to a gene; V was cut back by 2 bases and J by 11 bases. CDR3 DNA: TGTGCCAGCAGTTTAGGTTCGGGACTAGGTACCTACAATGAGCAGTACTTC. Translating it yields CASSLGSGLGTYNEQYF. The whole variable domain, filled in from reference TRBV28 and TRBJ2-5, reads DVKVTQSSRYLVKRTGEKVFLECVQDMDHENMFWYRQDPGLGLRLIYFSYDVKMKEKGDIPEGYSVSREKKERFSLILESASTNQTSMYLCASSLGSGLGTYNEQYFGPGTRLLVL.

Of note for this clonotype: This clone may be a read error of a much larger clone one base away. The V call is TRBV29-1, the J call TRBJ2-7; tentative D call: TRBD1 (6 bases). From germline, CDR1 is SQVTM and CDR2 ANQGSEA. The CDR3 runs 12 residues. V lost 4 bases and J 5 bases, leaving 12 bases between the germline ends. The CDR3 here is CSVGQDSNEQYF. The CDR3 bases are TGCAGCGTTGGACAGGATTCCAACGAGCAGTACTTC.

This clonotype was seen at least ten times. The CDR3 region is CASAPESFNSPLHF. CDR3 coding DNA: TGCGCCTCCGCCCCAGAAAGTTTCAATTCACCCCTCCACTTT. V is TRBV5-1 and J is TRBJ1-6; no clear D gene. CDR1 is SGHRS, CDR2 YFSETQ, per germline. Trimming took off 10 bases at V and 7 bases at J, with 18 bases between the two ends. CDR3 length equals 14 residues.

CDR3 region: CASSFFGLAGGTYYEQYF. The CDR3 DNA sequence: TGTGCCAGCAGTTTTTTTGGGCTAGCGGGAGGGACATACTACGAGCAGTACTTC. This chain uses TRBV12-3 or TRBV12-4 with TRBJ2-7; 12 bases map to TRBD2. With V trimmed by 3 bases and J by 3 bases, 12 bases remained unmatched. This CDR3 is 18 amino acids long.

The CDR3 loop is CSVEEGRGYEQYF. CDR3 DNA: TGCAGCGTTGAAGAAGGACGTGGCTACGAGCAGTACTTC. The genes are TRBV29-1 and TRBJ2-4; D is uncertain. The J call is doubtful: the DNA matches TRBJ2-7 better. Germline loops: CDR1 SQVTM, CDR2 ANQGSEA. This CDR3 spans 13 amino acids.

This clonotype was detected ten times or more. CDR3 bases: TGCAGCGCCGTCAGTGGGGACAGAGGTCACTATGGCTACACCTTC. This translates into CSAVSGDRGHYGYTF. V gene TRBV29-1 combines with J gene TRBJ1-2; 7 bases align to TRBD1. Looked up from germline, CDR1 is SQVTM and CDR2 is ANQGSEA. J gave up 3 bases and V 7 bases, and 14 bases lay outside the gene matches. The CDR3 contains 15 residues.

In this sample, this clonotype turned up once. This chain uses TRBV9 with TRBJ2-1; D is ambiguous. V was shortened by 2 bases and J by 3 bases, with 18 bases between the two germline ends. Germline V lookup: CDR1 SGDLS, CDR2 YYNGEE. This CDR3 region has 17 residues. Written as DNA, the CDR3 is TGTGCCAGCAGCGTCCACTCTAGGACGTTAAGCTACAATGAGCAGTTCTTC. Translation gives CASSVHSRTLSYNEQFF.

CDR3 amino acids: CATSRERTGKEFF. In nucleotides, the CDR3 is TGTGCCACCAGCAGAGAAAGGACAGGCAAGGAGTTCTTC. The genes are TRBV15 and TRBJ2-1, with TRBD1 matching 7 bases. The CDR3 length is 13 residues. V lost 0 bases, J lost 14 bases, and 7 bases stayed unmatched. Germline CDR1 and CDR2: LNHNV and YYDKDF (reference sequence).

The chain links TRBV27 to TRBJ2-1, with a tentative D call TRBD1 (6 bases). The CDR3 consists of 14 residues. The germline gives CDR1 MNHEY, CDR2 SMNVEV (reference sequence). V lost 5 bases and J 3 bases, leaving 11 bases between the germline ends. This CDR3 reads CASSIRQDYNEQFF. The CDR3, as DNA: TGTGCCAGCAGTATAAGACAGGACTACAATGAGCAGTTCTTC.

The chain uses TRBV11-2 and TRBJ2-3; the D gene is possibly TRBD2 (5 bases). Germline V gene sequence: CDR1 SGHAT, CDR2 FQNNGV. V shed 0 bases and J shed 3 bases, with 16 bases lying between them. The CDR3 has 17 amino acids. The CDR3 DNA sequence: TGTGCCAGCAGCTTAGATGGTCACGTGAGGGTGACAGATACGCAGTATTTT. Encoded protein: CASSLDGHVRVTDTQYF.

The sample holds many counts of this clonotype. The chain has TRBV5-1 and TRBJ2-1; 8 positions match TRBD1. The V gene end was trimmed by 3 bases and the J gene end by 2 bases; junction bases not matched to a gene: 4. This CDR3 region has 15 residues. CDR1 and CDR2 from the germline V gene are SGHRS and YFSETQ. CDR3 sequence: CASSWTGSTYNEQFF. CDR3 in DNA: TGCGCCAGCAGCTGGACAGGGTCTACCTACAATGAGCAGTTCTTC.

The V call is TRBV13, the J call TRBJ1-6, with a possible D match to TRBD1 (5 bases). V dropped 5 bases and J dropped 7 bases, with 12 bases sitting between them. The germline gives CDR1 PRHDT, CDR2 FYEKMQ (reference sequence). CDR3 size: 14 residues. The CDR3: CASSPQGNNSPLHF. The CDR3 coding sequence is TGTGCCAGCAGCCCCCAGGGAAACAATTCACCCCTCCACTTT.

A remark on this clonotype: Possible read error: a much larger clone is one base away. As DNA, the CDR3 is TGTGCCAGCAGTAGCGACCCGGGGGCTGCCCACGGAGGTAAAAACATTCAGTACTTC. Its translation: CASSSDPGAAHGGKNIQYF. This chain connects TRBV12-3 or TRBV12-4 to TRBJ2-4; D tentatively fits TRBD1 or TRBD2 (6 bases each). With 5 bases removed from V and 4 bases from J, the gap between germline ends came to 27 bases. This CDR3 is built from 19 residues.

This clonotype was seen ten or more times. This sequence joins TRBV6-1 and TRBJ2-1; a possible D gene is TRBD2 (6 bases). Germline values: CDR1 MNHNS, CDR2 SASEGT. The CDR3 runs 22 residues. Trimming took off 5 bases at V and 8 bases at J, with 40 bases between the two ends. The CDR3 spells CASSRDGDTTPPGAGREDEQFF. The CDR3 bases are TGTGCCAGCAGTAGGGACGGAGACACTACCCCTCCAGGTGCGGGGCGGGAAGATGAGCAGTTCTTC.

The rearrangement joins TRBV29-1 to TRBJ2-3; D is undetermined. This CDR3 is 11 amino acids long. V was trimmed by 3 bases and J by 7 bases, leaving 8 bases between them. Germline CDR1 reads SQVTM; CDR2 reads ANQGSEA. The CDR3 loop is CSVDGPNTQYF. CDR3 DNA sequence: TGCAGCGTTGACGGACCGAATACGCAGTATTTT.

The V call is TRBV3-1, the J call TRBJ2-7; D perhaps matches TRBD1 (5 bases). Trimming cost V 1 base and J 10 bases, with 17 bases left between them. The CDR3 is 14 amino acids. The germline CDR1 and CDR2 sequences are LGHDT and YNNKEL (reference sequence). CDR3 sequence reads: CASSQGRQGPYQYF. In nucleotides, the CDR3 is TGTGCCAGCAGCCAAGGGCGGCAGGGCCCCTACCAGTACTTC.

This clonotype has ten or more counts. The chain is built from TRBV3-1 and TRBJ2-1; 9 positions match TRBD2. The V segment lost 6 bases and the J segment 4 bases; nucleotides outside the gene matches: 7. This CDR3 is 15 amino acids long. CDR1 and CDR2 from the germline V gene are LGHDT and YNNKEL (reference sequence). This CDR3 is CASSTGTSQYNEQFF. CDR3 bases: TGTGCCAGCAGTACCGGGACTAGCCAATACAATGAGCAGTTCTTC.

The chain combines TRBV10-3 with TRBJ2-7; a possible D gene is TRBD2 (6 bases). This CDR3 region has 17 residues. Trimming left V 6 bases short and J 0 bases short, with 21 bases between. CDR1 and CDR2 from the germline V gene are ENHRY and SYGVKD. CDR3 loop: CAISLLKARDSSYEQYF. The CDR3, as DNA: TGTGCCATCAGCCTACTGAAGGCCCGGGACTCCTCCTACGAGCAGTACTTC.

The J gene is TRBJ2-3, the V gene TRBV24-1; 9 bases are shared with TRBD2. This CDR3 contains 16 residues. CDR1 and CDR2 (germline): KGHDR, SFDVKD. V lost 3 bases and J lost 3; bases outside the gene matches: 6. The CDR3 nucleotides read TGTGCCACCAGTGATGGGAGCGGGGGGTCTACAGATACGCAGTATTTT. Translated, it gives CATSDGSGGSTDTQYF.

This clonotype was counted at least ten times. The V gene is TRBV6-6, the J gene TRBJ2-5; a weak D match, TRBD1 (6 bases). CDR1 is MNHNY, CDR2 SVGAGI, per germline (reference sequence). The V and J ends lost 7 bases and 9 bases respectively, with 18 bases between them. The CDR3 totals 13 residues. CDR3 amino acids: CASTSPQGIPQYF. The CDR3 DNA reads TGTGCCAGCACCTCACCCCAGGGGATCCCCCAGTACTTC.